This TCR beta chain is drawn from a study of blood T cell repertoires in COVID-19. In the study overall: T cells, B-cell-depleted T cells, or PBMCs supplied cDNA or gDNA.

Cohorts were determined from participant-reported clinical history. The germline V and J ends were trimmed by 9 bases and 0 bases, with 15 bases remaining between them. The CDR3 contains 15 residues. CDR1 and CDR2 from the germline V gene are LNHDA and SQIVND (reference sequence). Method: immunoSEQ multiplex PCR; TCRdb's copy keeps in-frame clones and lacks some. Of some 270,000 clones in the sample, approximately 90% were seen once. The chain couples TRBV19 to TRBJ1-5; D is possibly TRBD1 (6 bases). Sequencing was performed on PBMCs or T cells enriched from blood (not recorded which). The receptor was isolated from a man in his forties who had been exposed to COVID-19. The DNA of the CDR3 is TGTGCCAGCGAGAAGGGGGGGGGTAGCAATCAGCCCCAGCATTTT. Translated, it gives CASEKGGGSNQPQHF. The whole variable domain, filled in from reference TRBV19 and TRBJ1-5, reads DGGITQSPKYLFRKEGQNVTLSCEQNLNHDAMYWYRQDPGQGLRLIYYSQIVNDFQKGDIAEGYSVSREKKESFPLTVTSAQKNPTAFYLCASEKGGGSNQPQHFGDGTRLSIL.